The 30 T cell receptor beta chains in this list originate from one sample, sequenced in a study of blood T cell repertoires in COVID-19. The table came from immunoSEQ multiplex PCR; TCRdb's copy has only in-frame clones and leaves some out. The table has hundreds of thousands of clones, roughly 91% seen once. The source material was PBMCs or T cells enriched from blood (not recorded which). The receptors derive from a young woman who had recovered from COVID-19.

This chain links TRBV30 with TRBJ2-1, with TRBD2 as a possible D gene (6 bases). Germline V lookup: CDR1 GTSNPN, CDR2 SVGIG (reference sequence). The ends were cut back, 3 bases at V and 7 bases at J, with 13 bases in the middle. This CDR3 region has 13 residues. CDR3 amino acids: CAWSGSGKNEQFF. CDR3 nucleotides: TGTGCCTGGAGCGGGAGTGGGAAGAATGAGCAGTTCTTC.

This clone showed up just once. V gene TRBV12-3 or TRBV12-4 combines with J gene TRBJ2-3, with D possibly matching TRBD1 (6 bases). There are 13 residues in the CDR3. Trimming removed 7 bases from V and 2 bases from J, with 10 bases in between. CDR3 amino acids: CASIRGPTDTQYF. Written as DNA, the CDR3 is TGTGCCAGCATCAGGGGTCCCACAGATACGCAGTATTTT.

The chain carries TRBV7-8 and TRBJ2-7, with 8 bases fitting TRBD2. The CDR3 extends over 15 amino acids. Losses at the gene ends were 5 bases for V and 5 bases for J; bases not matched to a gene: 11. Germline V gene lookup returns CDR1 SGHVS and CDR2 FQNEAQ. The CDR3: CASSEREISVNEQYF. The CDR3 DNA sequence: TGTGCCAGCAGCGAGCGGGAGATTAGTGTAAACGAGCAGTACTTC.

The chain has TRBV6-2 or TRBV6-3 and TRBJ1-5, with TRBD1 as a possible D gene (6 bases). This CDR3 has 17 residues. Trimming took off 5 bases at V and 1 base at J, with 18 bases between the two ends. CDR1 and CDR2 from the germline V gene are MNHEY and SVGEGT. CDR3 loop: CASSPDQGHLSNQPQHF. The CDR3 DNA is TGTGCCAGCAGTCCCGACCAGGGACATTTGAGCAATCAGCCCCAGCATTTT.

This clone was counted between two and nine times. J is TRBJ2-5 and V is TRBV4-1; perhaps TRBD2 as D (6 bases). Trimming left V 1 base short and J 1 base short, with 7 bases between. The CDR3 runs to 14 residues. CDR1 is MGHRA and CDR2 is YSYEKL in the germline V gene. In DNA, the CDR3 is TGCGCCAGCAGCCAAGGACTAGTCCAAGAGACCCAGTACTTC. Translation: CASSQGLVQETQYF.

CDR3 loop: CASSYEGVSGANVLTF. The CDR3 region has the DNA TGTGCCAGCAGCTATGAGGGCGTCTCTGGGGCCAACGTCCTGACTTTC. The genes are TRBV7-9 and TRBJ2-6; weak D call: TRBD2 (5 bases). The CDR3 consists of 16 residues. Trimming pared 4 bases from V and 0 bases from J, leaving 10 bases between. The V gene's germline CDR1 is SEHNR and CDR2 FQNEAQ (reference sequence).

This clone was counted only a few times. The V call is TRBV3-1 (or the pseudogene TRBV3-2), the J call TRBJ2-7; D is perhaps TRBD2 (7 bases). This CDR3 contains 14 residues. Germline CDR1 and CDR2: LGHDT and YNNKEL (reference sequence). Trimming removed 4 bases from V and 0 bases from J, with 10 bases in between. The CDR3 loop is CASSRGGGSYEQYF. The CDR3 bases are TGTGCCAGCAGCCGAGGGGGGGGCTCCTACGAGCAGTACTTC.

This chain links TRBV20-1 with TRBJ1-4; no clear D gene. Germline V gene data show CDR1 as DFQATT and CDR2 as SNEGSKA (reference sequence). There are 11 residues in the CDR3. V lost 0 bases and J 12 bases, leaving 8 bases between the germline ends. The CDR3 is CSAREGRQLFF. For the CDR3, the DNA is TGCAGTGCTAGAGAAGGGAGACAACTGTTTTTT.

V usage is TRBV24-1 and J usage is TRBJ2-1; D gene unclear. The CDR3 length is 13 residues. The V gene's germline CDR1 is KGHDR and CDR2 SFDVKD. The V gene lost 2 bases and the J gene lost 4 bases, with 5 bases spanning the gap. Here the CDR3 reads CATSDYQYNEQFF. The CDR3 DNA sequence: TGTGCCACCAGTGATTACCAGTACAATGAGCAGTTCTTC.

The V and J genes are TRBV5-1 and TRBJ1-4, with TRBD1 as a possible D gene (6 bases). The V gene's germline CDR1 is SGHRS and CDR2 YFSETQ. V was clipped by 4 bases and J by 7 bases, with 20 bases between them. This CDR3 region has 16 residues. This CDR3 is CASSIAPGGAGEKLFF. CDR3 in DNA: TGCGCCAGCAGCATCGCCCCGGGGGGCGCGGGTGAAAAACTGTTTTTT.

Here the CDR3 reads CASHRGVSRPYSNQPQHF. The CDR3 nucleotides read TGTGCCAGCCACAGGGGTGTCTCGAGACCTTATAGCAATCAGCCCCAGCATTTT. This chain links TRBV7-9 with TRBJ1-5; 7 bases align to TRBD1. The trim removed 8 bases at V and 0 bases at J, leaving 16 bases unmatched. Germline assignment: CDR1 SEHNR and CDR2 FQNEAQ (reference sequence). The CDR3 length is 18 residues.

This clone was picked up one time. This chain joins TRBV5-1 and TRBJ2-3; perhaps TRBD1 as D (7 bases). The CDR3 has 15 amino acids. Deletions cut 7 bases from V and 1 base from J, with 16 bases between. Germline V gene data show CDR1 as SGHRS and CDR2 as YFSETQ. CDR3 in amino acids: CASGGGGGGTDTQYF. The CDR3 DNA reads TGCGCCAGCGGGGGAGGAGGGGGCGGCACAGATACGCAGTATTTT.

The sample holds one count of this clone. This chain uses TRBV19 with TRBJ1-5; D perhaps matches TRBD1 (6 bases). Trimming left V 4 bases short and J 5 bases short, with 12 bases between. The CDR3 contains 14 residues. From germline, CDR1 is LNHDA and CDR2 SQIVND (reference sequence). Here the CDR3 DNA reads TGTGCCAGTAGTAACAGGGTCGGGTATCAGCCCCAGCATTTT. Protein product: CASSNRVGYQPQHF. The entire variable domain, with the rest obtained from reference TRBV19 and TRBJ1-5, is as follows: DGGITQSPKYLFRKEGQNVTLSCEQNLNHDAMYWYRQDPGQGLRLIYYSQIVNDFQKGDIAEGYSVSREKKESFPLTVTSAQKNPTAFYLCASSNRVGYQPQHFGDGTRLSIL.

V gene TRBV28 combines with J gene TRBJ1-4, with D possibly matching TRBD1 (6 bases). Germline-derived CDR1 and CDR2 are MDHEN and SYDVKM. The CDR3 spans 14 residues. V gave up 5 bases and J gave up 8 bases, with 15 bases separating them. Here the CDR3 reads CASSPTGTGEKLFF. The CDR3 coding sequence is TGTGCCAGCAGTCCAACGGGTACAGGGGAAAAACTGTTTTTT.

Here the CDR3 reads CAIRDSNYGYTF. The CDR3 nucleotides are TGTGCCATCAGGGACAGCAACTATGGCTACACCTTC. The rearrangement links TRBV10-3 to TRBJ1-2; D perhaps matches TRBD1 (6 bases). This CDR3 region has 12 residues. The germline V and J ends were trimmed by 6 bases and 2 bases, with 7 bases remaining between them. Germline V gene data show CDR1 as ENHRY and CDR2 as SYGVKD.

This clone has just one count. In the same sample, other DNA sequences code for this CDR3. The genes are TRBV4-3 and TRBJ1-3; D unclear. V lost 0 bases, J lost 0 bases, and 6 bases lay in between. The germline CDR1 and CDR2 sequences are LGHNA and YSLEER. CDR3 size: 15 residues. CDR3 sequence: CASSQDLSSGNTIYF. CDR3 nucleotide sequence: TGCGCCAGCAGCCAAGATCTCAGCTCTGGAAACACCATATATTTT.

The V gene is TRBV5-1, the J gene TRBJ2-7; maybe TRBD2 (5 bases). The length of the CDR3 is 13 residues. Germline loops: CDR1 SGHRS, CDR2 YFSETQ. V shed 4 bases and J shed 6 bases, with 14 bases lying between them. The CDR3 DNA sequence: TGCGCCAGCAGCCAAGGTGGCGGGTTCGAGCAGTACTTC. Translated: CASSQGGGFEQYF.

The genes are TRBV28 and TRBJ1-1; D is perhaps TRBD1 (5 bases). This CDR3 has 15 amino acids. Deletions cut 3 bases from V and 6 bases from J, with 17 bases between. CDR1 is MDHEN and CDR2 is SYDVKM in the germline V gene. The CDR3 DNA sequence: TGTGCCAGCAGTTTGCCCCCTGCGCAGGGCCCTGAAGCTTTCTTT. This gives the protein CASSLPPAQGPEAFF.

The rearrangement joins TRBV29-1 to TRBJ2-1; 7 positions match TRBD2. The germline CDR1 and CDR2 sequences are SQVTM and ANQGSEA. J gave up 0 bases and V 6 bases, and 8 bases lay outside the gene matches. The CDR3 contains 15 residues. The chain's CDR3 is CSVAGTGGSYNEQFF. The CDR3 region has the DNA TGCAGCGTCGCGGGAACGGGGGGCTCCTACAATGAGCAGTTCTTC.

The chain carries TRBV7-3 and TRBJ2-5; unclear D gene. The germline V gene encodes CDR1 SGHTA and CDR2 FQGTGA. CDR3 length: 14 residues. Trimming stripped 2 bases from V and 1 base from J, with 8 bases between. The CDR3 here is CASSLQHSQETQYF. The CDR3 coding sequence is TGTGCCAGCAGCTTACAACATTCCCAAGAGACCCAGTACTTC.

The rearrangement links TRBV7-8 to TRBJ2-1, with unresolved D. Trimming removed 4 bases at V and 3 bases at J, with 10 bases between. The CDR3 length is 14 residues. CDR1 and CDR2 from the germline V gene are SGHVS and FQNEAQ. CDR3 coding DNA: TGTGCCAGCAGCTCCGACTTTAACTACAATGAGCAGTTCTTC. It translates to CASSSDFNYNEQFF.

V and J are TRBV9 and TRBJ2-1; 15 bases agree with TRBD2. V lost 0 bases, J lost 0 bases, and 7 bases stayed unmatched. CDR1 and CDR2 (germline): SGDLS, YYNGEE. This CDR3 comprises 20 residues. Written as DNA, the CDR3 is TGTGCCAGCAGCGTAGCCGGGACTAGCGGGAGGAGGATCTCCTACAATGAGCAGTTCTTC. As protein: CASSVAGTSGRRISYNEQFF.

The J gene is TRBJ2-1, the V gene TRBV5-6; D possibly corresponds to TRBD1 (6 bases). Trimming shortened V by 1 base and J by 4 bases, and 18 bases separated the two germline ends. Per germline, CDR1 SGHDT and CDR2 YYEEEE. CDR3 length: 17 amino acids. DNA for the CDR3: TGTGCCAGCAGCTTGTTCCCTCCGGGACACCTTTACAATGAGCAGTTCTTC. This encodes CASSLFPPGHLYNEQFF.

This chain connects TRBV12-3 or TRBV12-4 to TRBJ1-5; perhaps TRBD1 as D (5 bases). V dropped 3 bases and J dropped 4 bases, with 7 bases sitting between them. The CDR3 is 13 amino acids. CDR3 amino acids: CASSLGRNQPQHF. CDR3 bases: TGTGCCAGCAGTTTGGGGCGGAATCAGCCCCAGCATTTT.

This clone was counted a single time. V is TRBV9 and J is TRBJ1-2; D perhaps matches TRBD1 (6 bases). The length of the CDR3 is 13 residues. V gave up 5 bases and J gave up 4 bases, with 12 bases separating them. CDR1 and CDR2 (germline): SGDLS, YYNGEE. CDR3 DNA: TGTGCCAGCAGTCCAACAGGGAGCTATGGCTACACCTTC. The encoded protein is CASSPTGSYGYTF.

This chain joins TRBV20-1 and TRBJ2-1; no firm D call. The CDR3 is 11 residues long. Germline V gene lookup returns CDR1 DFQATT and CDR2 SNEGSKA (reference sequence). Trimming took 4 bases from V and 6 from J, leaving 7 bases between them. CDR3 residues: CSAKTGNEQFF. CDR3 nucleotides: TGCAGTGCTAAGACTGGCAATGAGCAGTTCTTC.

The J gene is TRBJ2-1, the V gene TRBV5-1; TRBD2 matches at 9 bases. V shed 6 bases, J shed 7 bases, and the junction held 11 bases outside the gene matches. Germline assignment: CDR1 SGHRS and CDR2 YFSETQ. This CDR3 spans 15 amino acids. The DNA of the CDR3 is TGCGCCAGCAACCAACTCGGGACTAGCTTAAATGAGCAGTTCTTC. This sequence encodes CASNQLGTSLNEQFF.

The CDR3 DNA sequence: TGTGCCAGCATGGACAGGGTCTACGAGCAGTACTTC. This gives the protein CASMDRVYEQYF. V is TRBV28 and J is TRBJ2-7; TRBD1 matches at 8 bases. The CDR3 totals 12 residues. V shed 7 bases, J shed 3 bases, and the junction held 2 bases outside the gene matches. From germline, CDR1 is MDHEN and CDR2 SYDVKM.

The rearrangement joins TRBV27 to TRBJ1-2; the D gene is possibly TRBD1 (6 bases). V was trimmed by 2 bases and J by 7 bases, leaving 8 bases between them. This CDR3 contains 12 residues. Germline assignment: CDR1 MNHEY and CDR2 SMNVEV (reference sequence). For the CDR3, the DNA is TGTGCCAGCAGTTTACAGGGGTTTGGCTACACCTTC. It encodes CASSLQGFGYTF.

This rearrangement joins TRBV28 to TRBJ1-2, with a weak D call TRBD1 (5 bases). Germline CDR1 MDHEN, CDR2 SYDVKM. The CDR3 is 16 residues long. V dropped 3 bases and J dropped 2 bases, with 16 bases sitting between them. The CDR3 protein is CASSLSSIGQNYGYTF. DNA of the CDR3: TGTGCCAGCAGTTTGAGTTCTATTGGACAAAACTATGGCTACACCTTC.